The sample holds one count of the clone carrying this T cell receptor (beta chain). What it binds is unknown. This specimen comes from a study of beta chain features in type 1 diabetes. Across the study: Examination spanned about 110 million sorted cells from all samples. Study-wide findings and caveats: Cells with high TCR expression could be over-represented when cDNA is sequenced. TCRB CDR3s from Type 1 diabetes patients were moderately but significantly shorter in all four CD4+ subsets. The analysis here could not establish whether HLA type shapes TCRB rearrangement.

As every portion of the isolated RNA was reverse transcribed, the sequencing read expressed TCRB transcripts. This table comes from immunoSEQ multiplex PCR, and its TCRdb copy is limited to in-frame clones, with some not included. The sample carries over 25,000 clones, roughly three fifths recorded once. Sorted cells reached over 95% purity in every population. CDR1 and CDR2 from the germline V gene are SGHAT and FQNNGV. There are 15 residues in the CDR3. Trimming removed 5 bases from V and 1 base from J; junction bases left unmatched: 4. Sequenced material: Tregs from blood. The TCR comes from a woman between 18 and 29 years old with type 1 diabetes. The rearrangement links TRBV11-2 to TRBJ2-3; TRBD2 agrees at 9 bases. The CDR3 sequence is CASSPRLAGTDTQYF. In nucleotides, the CDR3 is TGTGCCAGCAGCCCTCGACTAGCGGGCACAGATACGCAGTATTTT.